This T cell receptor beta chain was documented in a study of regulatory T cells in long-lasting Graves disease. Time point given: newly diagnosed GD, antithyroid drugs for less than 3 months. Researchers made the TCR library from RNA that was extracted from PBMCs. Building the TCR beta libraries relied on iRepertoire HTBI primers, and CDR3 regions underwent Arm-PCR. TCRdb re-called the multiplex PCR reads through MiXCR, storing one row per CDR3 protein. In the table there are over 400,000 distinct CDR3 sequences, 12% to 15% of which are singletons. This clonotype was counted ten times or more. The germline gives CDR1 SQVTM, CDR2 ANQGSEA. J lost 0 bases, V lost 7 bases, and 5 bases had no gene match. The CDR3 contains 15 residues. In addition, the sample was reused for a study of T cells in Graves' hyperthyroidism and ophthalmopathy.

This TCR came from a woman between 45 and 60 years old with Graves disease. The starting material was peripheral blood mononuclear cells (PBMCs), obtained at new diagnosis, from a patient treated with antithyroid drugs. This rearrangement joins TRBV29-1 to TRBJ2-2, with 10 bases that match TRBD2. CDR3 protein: CSATGLASNTGELFF. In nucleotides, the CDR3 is TGCAGCGCTACGGGACTAGCGTCGAACACCGGGGAGCTGTTTTTT.